A selection of T cell receptor beta chains follows, all from one sample in a study of blood T cell repertoires in COVID-19. Using immunoSEQ multiplex PCR, the repertoire was profiled, and TCRdb retains in-frame clones only, with some absent. The sample has over 100,000 clones, just under 90% seen once. Sequenced: peripheral blood. Receptor source: a human donor in a cohort sampled during active COVID-19. The CDR3 runs from the conserved cysteine through the conserved F or W. The order of the fields is clone size, J gene, D gene, V gene, CDR3 protein, CDR3 DNA. D genes are given only for firm matches. Only part of the rows carry a size: once, few, many, or a class if the clone is expanded.

.	TRBJ1-4	.	TRBV24-1	CATSEAGVGDEKLFF	TGTGCCACCAGTGAGGCAGGGGTTGGGGACGAAAAACTGTTTTTT
.	TRBJ2-7	TRBD1	TRBV5-1	CASRVGGQEQYF	TGCGCCAGCAGGGTTGGGGGACAGGAGCAGTACTTC
once	TRBJ2-5	.	TRBV28	CASSLSGAGFGAQYF	TGTGCCAGCAGTTTATCCGGGGCGGGATTTGGGGCCCAGTACTTC
once	TRBJ2-7	.	TRBV28	CASRQSRDSKDF	TGTGCCAGCAGACAGAGCCGGGACTCCAAAGACTTC
.	TRBJ2-1	TRBD2	TRBV7-2	CASSSSGTSGRAQLNEQFF	TGTGCCAGCAGCTCCTCAGGGACTAGCGGGAGGGCGCAGCTCAATGAGCAGTTCTTC
.	TRBJ1-1	TRBD1	TRBV7-3	CASSATGKYTEAFF	TGTGCCAGCAGCGCGACAGGGAAATACACTGAAGCTTTCTTT
.	TRBJ2-1	.	TRBV4-2	CASSQEPGSSYNEQFF	TGTGCCAGCAGCCAAGAACCCGGGAGCTCCTACAATGAGCAGTTCTTC
once	TRBJ1-4	.	TRBV5-4	CASSLTIQGITTNEKLFF	TGTGCCAGCAGCTTGACTATCCAGGGGATAACAACTAATGAAAAACTGTTTTTT
.	TRBJ2-1	.	TRBV24-1	CATSEVSQELNEQFF	TGTGCCACCAGTGAAGTTTCCCAGGAACTCAATGAGCAGTTCTTC
.	TRBJ2-1	TRBD1	TRBV10-2	CASSDVGQGDNEQFF	TGCGCCAGCAGTGACGTGGGACAGGGGGACAATGAGCAGTTCTTC
.	TRBJ2-7	TRBD2	TRBV7-2	CASSLEEPGLAGGPYEQYF	TGTGCCAGCAGCTTAGAAGAACCGGGACTAGCGGGAGGGCCCTACGAGCAGTACTTC
.	TRBJ1-1	TRBD1	TRBV9	CASSGGTAPEAFF	TGTGCCAGCAGCGGGGGGACAGCCCCTGAAGCTTTCTTT
.	TRBJ2-1	.	TRBV28	CASSLRGGVYNEQFF	TGTGCCAGCAGCCTCCGAGGGGGGGTCTACAATGAGCAGTTCTTC
.	TRBJ2-1	TRBD2	TRBV9	CASSVGLAGANEQFF	TGTGCCAGCAGCGTAGGTCTAGCGGGGGCCAATGAGCAGTTCTTC
.	TRBJ2-1	TRBD2	TRBV6-6	CASSPLAGAYNEQFF	TGTGCCAGCAGCCCTCTAGCGGGTGCCTACAATGAGCAGTTCTTC
.	TRBJ1-5	.	TRBV12-5	CASAGYGQPQHF	TGTGCTAGTGCCGGGTATGGCCAGCCCCAGCATTTT
.	TRBJ1-2	.	TRBV18	CASSLNSNYGYTF	TGTGCCAGCTCACTAAATTCTAACTATGGCTACACCTTC
.	TRBJ1-1	.	TRBV27	CASSLSGGGEAFF	TGTGCCAGCAGTTTATCTGGGGGCGGAGAAGCTTTCTTT
.	TRBJ1-3	.	TRBV9	CASSPRGAGNTIYF	TGTGCCAGCAGCCCCAGGGGCGCTGGAAACACCATATATTTT
.	TRBJ2-1	TRBD2	TRBV11-3	CASSLVAGGLNEQFF	TGTGCCAGCAGCTTAGTCGCGGGGGGGCTGAATGAGCAGTTCTTC
once	TRBJ2-2	TRBD1	TRBV7-9	CASSPRDGDRDTGELFF	TGTGCCAGCAGCCCCCGGGACGGCGACAGGGACACCGGGGAGCTGTTTTTT
few	TRBJ1-1	TRBD1	TRBV5-4	CASSLRTGSNTEAFF	TGTGCCAGCAGCTTGCGGACAGGTTCGAACACTGAAGCTTTCTTT
.	TRBJ2-1	TRBD2	TRBV7-2	CASSPPGPRREGQFF	TGTGCCAGCAGCCCTCCGGGACCGCGGAGGGAGGGGCAGTTCTTC
.	TRBJ1-1	.	TRBV5-1	CASSRLSNTEAFF	TGCGCCAGCAGTAGACTTTCGAACACTGAAGCTTTCTTT
.	TRBJ1-5	TRBD1	TRBV6-6	CASSYLGQPNQPQHF	TGTGCCAGCAGTTACCTGGGACAGCCTAATCAGCCCCAGCATTTT
.	TRBJ2-3	TRBD1	TRBV25-1	CASSDPGQGADTQYF	TGTGCCAGCAGTGACCCGGGACAGGGAGCAGATACGCAGTATTTT
.	TRBJ2-3	.	TRBV5-1	CASSLSPTTDTQYF	TGCGCCAGCAGCTTGAGCCCAACGACAGATACGCAGTATTTT
.	TRBJ1-3	.	TRBV19	CASSTRDWFSGNTIYF	TGTGCCAGTAGCACTCGGGATTGGTTTTCTGGAAACACCATATATTTT
.	TRBJ1-4	.	TRBV4-3	CASSLNPGGRREKLFF	TGCGCCAGCAGCCTAAACCCCGGGGGGCGTAGGGAAAAACTGTTTTTT
.	TRBJ1-4	.	TRBV7-2	CASSTDSLNEKLFF	TGTGCCAGCAGCACAGACAGCCTCAATGAAAAACTGTTTTTT
.	TRBJ1-2	.	TRBV6-5	CASSPWKGANYGYTF	TGTGCCAGCAGTCCGTGGAAAGGGGCTAACTATGGCTACACCTTC